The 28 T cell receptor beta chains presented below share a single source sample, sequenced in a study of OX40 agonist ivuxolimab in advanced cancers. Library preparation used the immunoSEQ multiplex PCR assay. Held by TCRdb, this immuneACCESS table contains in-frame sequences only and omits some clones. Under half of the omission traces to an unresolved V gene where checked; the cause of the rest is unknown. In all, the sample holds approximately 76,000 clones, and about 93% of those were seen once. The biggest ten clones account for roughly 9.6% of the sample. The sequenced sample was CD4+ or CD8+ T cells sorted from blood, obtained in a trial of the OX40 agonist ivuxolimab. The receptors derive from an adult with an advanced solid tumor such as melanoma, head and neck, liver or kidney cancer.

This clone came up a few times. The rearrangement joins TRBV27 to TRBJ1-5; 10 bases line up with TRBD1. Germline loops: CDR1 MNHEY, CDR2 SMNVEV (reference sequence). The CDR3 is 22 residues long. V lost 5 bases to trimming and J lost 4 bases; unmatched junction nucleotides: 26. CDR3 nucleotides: TGTGCCAGCAGTCCACTCCCAGTTTTGGGGACAGGGGAAAGGGTTGGAAATCAGCCCCAGCATTTT. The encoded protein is CASSPLPVLGTGERVGNQPQHF.

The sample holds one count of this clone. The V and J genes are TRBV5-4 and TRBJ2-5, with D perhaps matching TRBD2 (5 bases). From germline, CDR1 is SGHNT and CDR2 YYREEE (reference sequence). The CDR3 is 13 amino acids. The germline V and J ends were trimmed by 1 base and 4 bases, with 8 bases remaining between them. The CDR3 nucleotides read TGTGCCAGCAGCTTGCGAGGAGGAGAGACCCAGTACTTC. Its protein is CASSLRGGETQYF.

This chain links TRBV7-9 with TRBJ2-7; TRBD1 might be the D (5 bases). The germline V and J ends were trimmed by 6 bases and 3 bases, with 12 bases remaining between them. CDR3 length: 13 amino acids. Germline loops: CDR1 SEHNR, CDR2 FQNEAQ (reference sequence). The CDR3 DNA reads TGTGCCAGCAGAGAACAAACAGGCTACGAGCAGTACTTC. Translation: CASREQTGYEQYF.

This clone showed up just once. CDR3 coding DNA: TGTGCCAGCAGCGGCTTGGGCGGGCCAGATACGCAGTATTTT. Its translation is CASSGLGGPDTQYF. V and J are TRBV9 and TRBJ2-3; possibly TRBD2 for D (5 bases). The V gene's germline CDR1 is SGDLS and CDR2 YYNGEE. The ends were cut back, 3 bases at V and 4 bases at J, with 12 bases in the middle. This CDR3 has 14 residues.

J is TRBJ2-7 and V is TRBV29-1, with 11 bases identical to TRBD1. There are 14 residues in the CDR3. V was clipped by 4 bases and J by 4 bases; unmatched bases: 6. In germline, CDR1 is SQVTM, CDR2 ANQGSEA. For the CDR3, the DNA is TGCAGCGTTGGTTGGGACAGGGGGGAGTACGAGCAGTACTTC. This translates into CSVGWDRGEYEQYF.

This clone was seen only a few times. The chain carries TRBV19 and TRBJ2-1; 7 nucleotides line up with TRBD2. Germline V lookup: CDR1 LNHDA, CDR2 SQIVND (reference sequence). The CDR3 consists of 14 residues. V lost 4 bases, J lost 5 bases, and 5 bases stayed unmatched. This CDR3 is CASSNGGLDNEQFF. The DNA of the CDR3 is TGTGCCAGTAGTAACGGGGGGTTGGACAATGAGCAGTTCTTC.

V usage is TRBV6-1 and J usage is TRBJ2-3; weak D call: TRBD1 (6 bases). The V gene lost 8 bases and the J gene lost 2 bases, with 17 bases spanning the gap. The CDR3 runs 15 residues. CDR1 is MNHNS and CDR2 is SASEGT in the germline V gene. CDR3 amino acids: CASGGHTAYTDTQYF. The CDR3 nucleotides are TGTGCCAGCGGGGGCCACACTGCCTACACAGATACGCAGTATTTT.

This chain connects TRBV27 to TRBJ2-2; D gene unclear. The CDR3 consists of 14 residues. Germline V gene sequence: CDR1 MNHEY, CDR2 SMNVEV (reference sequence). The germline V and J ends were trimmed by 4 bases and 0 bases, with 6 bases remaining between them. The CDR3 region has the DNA TGTGCCAGCAGTTCACCCCCGAACACCGGGGAGCTGTTTTTT. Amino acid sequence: CASSSPPNTGELFF.

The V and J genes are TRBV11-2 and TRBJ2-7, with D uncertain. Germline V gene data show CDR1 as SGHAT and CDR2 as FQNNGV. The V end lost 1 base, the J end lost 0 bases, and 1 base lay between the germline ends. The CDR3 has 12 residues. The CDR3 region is CASSLGSYEQYF. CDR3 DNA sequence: TGTGCCAGCAGCTTAGGCTCCTACGAGCAGTACTTC.

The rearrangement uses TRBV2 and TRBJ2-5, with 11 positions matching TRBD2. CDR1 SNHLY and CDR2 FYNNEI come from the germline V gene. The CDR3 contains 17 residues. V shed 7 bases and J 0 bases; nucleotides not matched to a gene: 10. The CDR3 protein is CASKLAGGNWYQETQYF. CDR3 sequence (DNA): TGTGCCAGCAAGCTAGCGGGAGGCAACTGGTACCAAGAGACCCAGTACTTC.

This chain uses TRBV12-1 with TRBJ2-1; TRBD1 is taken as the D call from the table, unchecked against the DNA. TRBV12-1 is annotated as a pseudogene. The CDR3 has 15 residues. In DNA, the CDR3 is TGTGCCAGCAGCTTCACAGGGTTTACCTACAATGAGCAGTTCTTC. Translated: CASSFTGFTYNEQFF.

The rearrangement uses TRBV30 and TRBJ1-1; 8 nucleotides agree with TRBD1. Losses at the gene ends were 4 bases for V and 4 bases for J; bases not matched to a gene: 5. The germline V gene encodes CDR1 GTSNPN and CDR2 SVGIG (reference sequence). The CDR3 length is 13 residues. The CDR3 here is CAWINRGTTEAFF. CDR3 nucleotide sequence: TGTGCCTGGATTAACAGGGGGACCACTGAAGCTTTCTTT.

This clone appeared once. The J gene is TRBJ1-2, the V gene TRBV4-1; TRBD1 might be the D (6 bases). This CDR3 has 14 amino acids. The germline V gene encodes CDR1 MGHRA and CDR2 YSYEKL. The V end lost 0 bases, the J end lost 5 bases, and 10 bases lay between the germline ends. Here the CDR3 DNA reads TGCGCCAGCAGCCAAGATGGACAGATATATGGCTACACCTTC. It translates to CASSQDGQIYGYTF.

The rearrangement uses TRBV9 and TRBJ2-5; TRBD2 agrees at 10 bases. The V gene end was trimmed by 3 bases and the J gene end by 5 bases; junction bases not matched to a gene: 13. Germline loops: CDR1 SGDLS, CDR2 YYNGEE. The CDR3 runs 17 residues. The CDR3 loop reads CASSGGRSGRAVETQYF. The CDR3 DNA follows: TGTGCCAGCAGCGGGGGGCGGAGCGGGAGGGCCGTTGAGACCCAGTACTTC.

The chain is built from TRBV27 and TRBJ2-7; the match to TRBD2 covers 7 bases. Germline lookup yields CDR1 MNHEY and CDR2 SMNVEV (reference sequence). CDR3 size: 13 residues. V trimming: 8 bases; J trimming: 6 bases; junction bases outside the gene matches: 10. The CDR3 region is CASQYFPGGEQYF. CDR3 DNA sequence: TGTGCCAGCCAGTACTTCCCGGGGGGCGAGCAGTACTTC.

CDR3 in DNA: TGTGCCAGCAGTCCCGATAGACAGGTTCGGAACGAGCAGTACTTC. Translated, it gives CASSPDRQVRNEQYF. The chain couples TRBV28 to TRBJ2-7; a possible D gene is TRBD1 (6 bases). This CDR3 comprises 15 residues. Trimming removed 5 bases at V and 5 bases at J, with 19 bases between. Looked up from germline, CDR1 is MDHEN and CDR2 is SYDVKM.

In nucleotides, the CDR3 is TGTGCCAGTTTCCTCGGGGGGGCGGTCTCCTACAATGAGCAGTTCTTC. Its translation is CASFLGGAVSYNEQFF. J is TRBJ2-1 and V is TRBV28; 8 nucleotides agree with TRBD2. Germline V CDR1 and CDR2: MDHEN, SYDVKM. The CDR3 length is 16 residues. Trimming cost V 9 bases and J 0 bases; bases outside gene matches: 10.

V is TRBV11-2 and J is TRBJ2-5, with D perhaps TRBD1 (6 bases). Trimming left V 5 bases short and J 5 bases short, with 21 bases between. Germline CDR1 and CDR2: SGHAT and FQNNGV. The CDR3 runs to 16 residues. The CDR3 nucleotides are TGTGCCAGCAGCCCAACGGGACGAAGGGGGAGTGAGACCCAGTACTTC. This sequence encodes CASSPTGRRGSETQYF.

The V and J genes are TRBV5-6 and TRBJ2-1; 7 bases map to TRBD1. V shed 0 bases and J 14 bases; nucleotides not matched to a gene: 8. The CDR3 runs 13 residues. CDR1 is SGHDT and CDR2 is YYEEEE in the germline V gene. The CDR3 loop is CASSLAGTAKEFF. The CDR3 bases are TGTGCCAGCAGCTTGGCCGGGACAGCGAAGGAGTTCTTC.

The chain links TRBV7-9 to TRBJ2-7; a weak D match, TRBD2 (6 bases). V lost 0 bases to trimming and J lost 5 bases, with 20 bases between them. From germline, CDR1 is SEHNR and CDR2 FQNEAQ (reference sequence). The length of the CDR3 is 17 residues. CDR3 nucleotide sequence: TGTGCCAGCAGCTTAGCGGGGCCGGCTAGCGCCACCAACGAGCAGTACTTC. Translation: CASSLAGPASATNEQYF.

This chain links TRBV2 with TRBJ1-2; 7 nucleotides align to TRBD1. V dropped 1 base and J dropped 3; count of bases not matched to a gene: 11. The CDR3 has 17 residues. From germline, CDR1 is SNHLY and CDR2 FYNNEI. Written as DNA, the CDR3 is TGTGCCAGCAGTGAAGGCCTAGGACAGGTCGCGGACTATGGCTACACCTTC. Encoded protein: CASSEGLGQVADYGYTF.

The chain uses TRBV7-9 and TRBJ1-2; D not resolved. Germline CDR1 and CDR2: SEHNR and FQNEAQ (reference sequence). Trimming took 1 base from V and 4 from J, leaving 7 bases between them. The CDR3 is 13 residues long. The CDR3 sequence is CASSLGVSYGYTF. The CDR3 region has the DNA TGTGCCAGCAGCTTAGGGGTCTCCTATGGCTACACCTTC.

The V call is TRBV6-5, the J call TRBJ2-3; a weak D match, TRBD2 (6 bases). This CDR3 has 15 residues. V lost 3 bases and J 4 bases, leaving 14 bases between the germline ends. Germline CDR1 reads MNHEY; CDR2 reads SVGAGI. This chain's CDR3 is CASSYGTGAADTQYF. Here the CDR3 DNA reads TGTGCCAGCAGTTATGGGACGGGAGCGGCAGATACGCAGTATTTT.

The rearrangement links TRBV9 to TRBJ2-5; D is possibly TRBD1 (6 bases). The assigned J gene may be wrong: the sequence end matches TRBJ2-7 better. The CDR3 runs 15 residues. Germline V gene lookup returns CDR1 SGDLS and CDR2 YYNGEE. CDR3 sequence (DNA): TGTGCCAGCAGCGAGGAAGGGGGAGAACTCTACGAGCAGTACTTC. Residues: CASSEEGGELYEQYF.

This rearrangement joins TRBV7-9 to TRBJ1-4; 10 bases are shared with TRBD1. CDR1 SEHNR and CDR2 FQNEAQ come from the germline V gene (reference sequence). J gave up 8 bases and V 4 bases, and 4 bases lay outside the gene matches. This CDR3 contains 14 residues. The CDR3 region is CASSSGQGMEKLFF. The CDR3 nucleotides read TGTGCCAGCAGCTCGGGACAGGGGATGGAAAAACTGTTTTTT.

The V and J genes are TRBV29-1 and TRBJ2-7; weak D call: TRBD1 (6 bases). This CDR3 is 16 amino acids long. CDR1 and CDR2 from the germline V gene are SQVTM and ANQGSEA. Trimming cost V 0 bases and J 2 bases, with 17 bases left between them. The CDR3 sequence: CSVEDLGQGFAYEQYF. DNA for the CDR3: TGCAGCGTTGAAGATCTCGGGCAGGGGTTCGCCTACGAGCAGTACTTC.

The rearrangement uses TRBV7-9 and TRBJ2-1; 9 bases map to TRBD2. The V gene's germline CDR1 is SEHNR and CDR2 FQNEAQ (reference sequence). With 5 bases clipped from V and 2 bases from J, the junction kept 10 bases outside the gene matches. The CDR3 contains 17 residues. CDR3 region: CASSRRGLAGTYNEQFF. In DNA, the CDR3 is TGTGCCAGCAGCCGACGTGGGCTAGCGGGAACCTACAATGAGCAGTTCTTC.

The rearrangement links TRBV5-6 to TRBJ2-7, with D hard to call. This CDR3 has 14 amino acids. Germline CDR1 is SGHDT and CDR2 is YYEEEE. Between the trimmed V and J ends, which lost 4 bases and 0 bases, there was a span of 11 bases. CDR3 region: CASSQNYYSYEQYF. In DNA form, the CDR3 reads TGTGCCAGCAGCCAAAACTATTACTCCTACGAGCAGTACTTC.